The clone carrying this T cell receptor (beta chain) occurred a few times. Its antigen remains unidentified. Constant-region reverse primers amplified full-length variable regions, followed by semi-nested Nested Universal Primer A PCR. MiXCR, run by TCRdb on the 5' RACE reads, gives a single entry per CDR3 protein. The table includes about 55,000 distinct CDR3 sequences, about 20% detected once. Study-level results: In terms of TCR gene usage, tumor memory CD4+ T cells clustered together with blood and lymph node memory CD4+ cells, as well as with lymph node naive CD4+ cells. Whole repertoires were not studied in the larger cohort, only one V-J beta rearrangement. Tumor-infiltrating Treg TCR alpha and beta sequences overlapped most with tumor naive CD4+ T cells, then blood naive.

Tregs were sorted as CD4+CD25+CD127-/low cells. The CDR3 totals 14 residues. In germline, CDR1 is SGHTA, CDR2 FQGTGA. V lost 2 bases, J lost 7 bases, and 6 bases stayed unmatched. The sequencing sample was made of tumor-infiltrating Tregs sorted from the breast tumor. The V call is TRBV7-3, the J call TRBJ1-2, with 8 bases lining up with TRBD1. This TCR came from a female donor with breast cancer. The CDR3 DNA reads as TGTGCCAGCAGCTTACCAGGGGGCATTGGTGGCTACACCTTC. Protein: CASSLPGGIGGYTF.